This T cell receptor (beta chain) derives from a study of T cells expressing NK-cell markers. Study-wide context: Seven HCMV-seropositive donors and one seronegative donor made up the eight sequenced donors.

Findings and caveats of the study: NKG2C+ dominant clonotypes from roughly 6 donors made up about 1.0-7.5% of CD8+ T cells. HCMV specificity of the expanded NKG2C+ T cell clones stayed unclear.

With respect to this clonotype: Its antigen is still unknown.

The germline gives CDR1 SGHDT, CDR2 YYEEEE. CDR3 length equals 18 residues. The cDNA for TCR beta came from 5'RACE template switching with UMIs. TCRdb reprocessed the 5' RACE reads and stores each CDR3 protein as one record, lacking DNA. This specimen shows a few hundred thousand distinct CDR3 sequences; the ten leading clones hold roughly 3.5%. Sequences were obtained from blood T cells: a sorted CD56 or NKG2C T cell subset, CD4+ or CD8+ T cells, or bulk PBMC T cells (not recorded which). The chain joins TRBV5-6 to TRBJ2-1; TCRdb calls TRBD2, which cannot be checked without DNA. The sequence derives from a man younger than 35 in good health. The CDR3 here is CASSSTGETSGFYNEQFF.